Shown below are 20 T cell receptor beta chains from a single sample sequenced in a study of T cells after yellow fever vaccination. Each CDR3 protein is one row after TCRdb ran MiXCR on the 5' RACE reads. The sample yields hundreds of thousands of distinct CDR3 sequences, roughly 12% seen once. Sequencing used PBMCs, obtained on the day of the first yellow fever vaccination. These receptors all stem from a man between 18 and 35 years old who received the YFV17D yellow fever vaccine.

In its sample, this clonotype was seen many times. The chain is built from TRBV7-9 and TRBJ2-5; D may be TRBD1 (6 bases). V was trimmed by 2 bases and J by 4 bases, leaving 11 bases between them. CDR1 is SEHNR, CDR2 FQNEAQ, per germline (reference sequence). The CDR3 totals 14 residues. Here the CDR3 reads CASSLLGRGETQYF. CDR3 nucleotide sequence: TGTGCCAGCAGCTTACTTGGCAGGGGAGAGACCCAGTACTTC.

The V and J genes are TRBV18 and TRBJ1-5, with unresolved D. CDR1 and CDR2 (germline): KGHSH, LQKENI. CDR3 size: 14 residues. The germline V and J ends were trimmed by 6 bases and 2 bases, with 11 bases remaining between them. CDR3 coding DNA: TGTGCCAGCTCCGCGGGGTTGCGCAATCAGCCCCAGCATTTT. It encodes CASSAGLRNQPQHF.

This clonotype appeared a few times. The V gene is TRBV7-2, the J gene TRBJ1-6, with D possibly TRBD1 on 5 matching bases. The CDR3 is 15 amino acids. Germline assignment: CDR1 SGHTA and CDR2 FQGNSA. The V and J ends lost 1 base and 9 bases respectively, with 13 bases between them. The CDR3 bases are TGTGCCAGCAGCTTAGATGCGGGGGAGGGTTCACCCCTCCACTTT. Translated: CASSLDAGEGSPLHF.

This rearrangement joins TRBV19 to TRBJ1-1; 7 positions agree with TRBD1. This CDR3 has 15 residues. Germline values: CDR1 LNHDA, CDR2 SQIVND (reference sequence). V trimming: 4 bases; J trimming: 0 bases; junction bases outside the gene matches: 5. Here the CDR3 reads CASSRRDRMNTEAFF. CDR3 bases: TGTGCCAGTAGTAGAAGGGACAGAATGAACACTGAAGCTTTCTTT.

This clonotype was counted only a few times. This CDR3 is CSFPPGGTYNEQFF. CDR3 DNA sequence: TGCAGTTTCCCTCCCGGGGGCACCTACAATGAGCAGTTCTTC. The V call is TRBV20-1, the J call TRBJ2-1; D tentatively fits TRBD1 or TRBD2 (6 bases each). The CDR3 length is 14 residues. Trimming shortened V by 8 bases and J by 2 bases, and 16 bases separated the two germline ends. CDR1 is DFQATT and CDR2 is SNEGSKA in the germline V gene (reference sequence).

V is TRBV5-1 and J is TRBJ2-1; 7 bases map to TRBD1. Germline lookup yields CDR1 SGHRS and CDR2 YFSETQ. V shed 2 bases and J 3 bases; nucleotides not matched to a gene: 2. This CDR3 comprises 14 residues. In nucleotides, the CDR3 is TGCGCCAGCAGCTTAGGACAGGACTACAATGAGCAGTTCTTC. Encoded protein: CASSLGQDYNEQFF.

This clonotype turned up a few times. The chain links TRBV20-1 to TRBJ1-2; unclear D gene. The V and J ends lost 0 bases and 3 bases respectively, with 17 bases between them. Germline V lookup: CDR1 DFQATT, CDR2 SNEGSKA (reference sequence). The CDR3 is 16 residues long. The CDR3 here is CSARDRIKGGDYGYTF. CDR3 nucleotide sequence: TGCAGTGCTAGAGATCGCATCAAAGGTGGGGACTATGGCTACACCTTC.

There are a few counts of this clonotype. The V call is TRBV12-3 or TRBV12-4, the J call TRBJ1-2; 7 bases align to TRBD1. This CDR3 comprises 14 residues. The V gene end was trimmed by 2 bases and the J gene end by 8 bases; junction bases not matched to a gene: 8. The CDR3 sequence is CASSLTDRAKGYTF. The CDR3 coding sequence is TGTGCCAGCAGTTTAACCGACAGGGCAAAGGGCTACACCTTC.

This clonotype was seen a handful of times. The CDR3 spells CASSSGTGPYEQYV. Written as DNA, the CDR3 is TGTGCCAGCAGCTCAGGGACAGGGCCCTACGAGCAGTACGTC. The rearrangement uses TRBV3-1 and TRBJ2-7; 9 nucleotides align to TRBD1. The V gene's germline CDR1 is LGHDT and CDR2 YNNKEL (reference sequence). The CDR3 length is 14 residues. The V segment lost 5 bases and the J segment 2 bases; nucleotides outside the gene matches: 4.

This clonotype was counted a few times. The V and J genes are TRBV5-1 and TRBJ2-7, with 8 bases identical to TRBD1. The germline gives CDR1 SGHRS, CDR2 YFSETQ. V trimming: 4 bases; J trimming: 6 bases; junction bases outside the gene matches: 9. CDR3 size: 14 residues. CDR3 protein: CASSPGQGLIEQYF. Here the CDR3 DNA reads TGCGCCAGCAGCCCCGGACAGGGTTTAATCGAGCAGTACTTC.

This clonotype was counted a few times. This chain connects TRBV20-1 to TRBJ2-5, with a weak D call TRBD2 (6 bases). The CDR3 contains 20 residues. Germline V gene lookup returns CDR1 DFQATT and CDR2 SNEGSKA (reference sequence). V dropped 1 base and J dropped 5 bases, with 32 bases sitting between them. The CDR3 coding sequence is TGCAGTGCTAGAGCCCTGGGGCAGGCCGCGGGGTCCGTTCAGTGGGAGACCCAGTACTTC. Protein sequence: CSARALGQAAGSVQWETQYF.

V gene TRBV20-1 combines with J gene TRBJ1-4; D is uncertain. Germline CDR1 reads DFQATT; CDR2 reads SNEGSKA (reference sequence). CDR3 length equals 10 residues. V lost 5 bases to trimming and J lost 4 bases, with 2 bases between them. The CDR3 here is CSADNEKLFF. The CDR3 DNA follows: TGCAGTGCTGATAATGAAAAACTGTTTTTT.

This chain links TRBV19 with TRBJ2-2; no firm D call. V lost 1 base to trimming and J lost 6 bases, with 6 bases between them. The CDR3 is 13 amino acids. Germline V gene lookup returns CDR1 LNHDA and CDR2 SQIVND (reference sequence). In DNA form, the CDR3 reads TGTGCCAGTAGTATAGGCTGGTCCGGGGAGCTGTTTTTT. Amino acids: CASSIGWSGELFF.

This clonotype was detected a few times. The V and J genes are TRBV2 and TRBJ1-5, with 7 bases aligning to TRBD1. Germline values: CDR1 SNHLY, CDR2 FYNNEI. V lost 7 bases to trimming and J lost 4 bases; unmatched junction nucleotides: 4. This CDR3 contains 13 residues. CDR3 region: CASNWDSNQPQHF. In nucleotides, the CDR3 is TGTGCCAGCAACTGGGACAGTAATCAGCCCCAGCATTTT.

This sequence joins TRBV27 and TRBJ2-3, with 9 positions matching TRBD2. With V trimmed by 3 bases and J by 6 bases, 4 bases remained unmatched. The germline V gene has CDR1 MNHEY and CDR2 SMNVEV (reference sequence). The CDR3 consists of 14 residues. CDR3 coding DNA: TGTGCCAGCAGTTTCGTAGCGGGGGTGGATACGCAGTATTTT. Translation: CASSFVAGVDTQYF.

This clonotype was recorded a few times. CDR3: CASSEATSGGSTDTQYF. CDR3 bases: TGCGCCAGCAGCGAAGCAACTAGCGGGGGGAGCACAGATACGCAGTATTTT. This chain connects TRBV5-1 to TRBJ2-3; 12 nucleotides align to TRBD2. The germline V gene has CDR1 SGHRS and CDR2 YFSETQ. This CDR3 spans 17 amino acids. J lost 0 bases, V lost 4 bases, and 6 bases had no gene match.

This clonotype was found many times. The V gene is TRBV5-1, the J gene TRBJ2-1; D unresolved. This CDR3 has 17 residues. V gave up 1 base and J gave up 6 bases, with 20 bases separating them. Germline V gene sequence: CDR1 SGHRS, CDR2 YFSETQ. This CDR3 reads CASSLSLRTVSINEQFF. CDR3 nucleotides: TGCGCCAGCAGCTTGTCGCTAAGAACGGTTTCGATCAATGAGCAGTTCTTC.

Only a few counts were recorded for this clonotype. CDR3 amino acids: CASSPPGTPRNYGYTF. The CDR3 DNA sequence: TGTGCCAGCAGCCCTCCCGGGACACCTCGTAACTATGGCTACACCTTC. The chain combines TRBV11-2 with TRBJ1-2; TRBD1 might be the D (6 bases). The CDR3 totals 16 residues. Germline V gene data show CDR1 as SGHAT and CDR2 as FQNNGV. V was trimmed by 5 bases and J by 1 base, leaving 17 bases between them.

At least ten counts were recorded for this clonotype. The chain couples TRBV5-4 to TRBJ2-3; D ambiguous. V lost 6 bases, J lost 1 base, and 9 bases lay in between. The length of the CDR3 is 13 residues. Germline CDR1 reads SGHNT; CDR2 reads YYREEE (reference sequence). The CDR3 is CASTTVGTDTQYF. The CDR3 DNA sequence: TGTGCCAGCACCACCGTGGGCACAGATACGCAGTATTTT.

This clonotype was seen a few times. V is TRBV21-1 and J is TRBJ1-1; the table's D call of TRBD1 was not tested on the DNA. TRBV21-1 is described as a pseudogene. The CDR3 runs to 15 residues. CDR3 region: CASSKGRGLNTEAFF. In DNA form, the CDR3 reads TGTGCCAGCAGCAAAGGACGGGGGCTGAACACTGAAGCTTTCTTT.